Sequencing of this T cell receptor (beta chain) was carried out in a study of cytomegalovirus exposure and HLA in healthy donors. Study-wide results and caveats: Reportedly, TCR beta sequences accurately predicted HLA-A and HLA-B alleles in most subjects. Beyond CMV serostatus, there was no information to go on about immune exposure. Productive status was seen about 90% or about 30% of the time for most TCR beta V segments in an earlier analysis.

The CDR3 extends over 18 amino acids. Trimming removed 5 bases from V and 0 bases from J; junction bases left unmatched: 12. Per germline, CDR1 SEHNR and CDR2 FQNEAQ (reference sequence). Turning to this clone: Its antigen is not identified.

The primer mix had 60 Vbeta and 13 Jbeta primers. TCRdb's table, derived via immunoSEQ multiplex PCR, lists solely in-frame clones and lacks some. The data contain roughly 110,000 clones, about 75% of them singletons. The genes are TRBV7-9 and TRBJ1-4; 7 bases agree with TRBD1. The sample was PBMCs. This receptor was taken from a woman in her 40s in good health and CMV-seropositive. The CDR3 reads CASSPRGVGQTTNEKLFF. CDR3 bases: TGTGCCAGCAGCCCCAGAGGCGTGGGACAGACAACTAATGAAAAACTGTTTTTT.